The 9 T cell receptor beta chains reported below all come from one sample, sequenced in a study of blood T cell repertoires in COVID-19 (dated by TCRdb to 2019 to 2021). The library relied on the immunoSEQ multiplex PCR assay. TCRdb re-hosts the immuneACCESS table, in-frame sequences only. Its copies lack some clones; in the studies checked, an unresolved V gene accounts for under half of them, and the cause for the rest is not known. This sample holds approximately 100,000 clones; approximately 84% were observed only once. The ten largest clones capture 10% of the sample. Specimen: peripheral blood. The receptors shown here come from a man aged 70-80 years with acute or convalescent COVID-19.

The chain has TRBV7-9 and TRBJ1-4, with 7 bases that match TRBD1. In germline, CDR1 is SEHNR, CDR2 FQNEAQ (reference sequence). This CDR3 has 15 residues. J gave up 6 bases and V 4 bases, and 8 bases lay outside the gene matches. The CDR3 DNA follows: TGTGCCAGCAGCTCATGGGGACAGAGGGATGAAAAACTGTTTTTT. Residues: CASSSWGQRDEKLFF.

The rearrangement joins TRBV13 to TRBJ2-1; 7 bases fit TRBD2. Germline V gene sequence: CDR1 PRHDT, CDR2 FYEKMQ (reference sequence). The CDR3 has 14 amino acids. J was trimmed by 9 bases and V by 2 bases; bases with no gene match: 7. The DNA for the CDR3 is TGTGCCAGCAGCTTAAGACTAGCAGCCTCTGAGCAGTTCTTC. This encodes CASSLRLAASEQFF.

This clone showed up just a few times. The chain is built from TRBV7-9 and TRBJ2-7; TRBD1 agrees at 7 bases. Looked up from germline, CDR1 is SEHNR and CDR2 is FQNEAQ (reference sequence). With 4 bases clipped from V and 2 bases from J, the junction kept 5 bases outside the gene matches. The CDR3 runs 14 residues. CDR3 in amino acids: CASSSSGQTYEQYF. CDR3 coding DNA: TGTGCCAGCAGCTCCTCGGGACAGACCTACGAGCAGTACTTC.

This chain links TRBV3-1 (or the pseudogene TRBV3-2) with TRBJ2-7; 8 nucleotides match TRBD1. V lost 6 bases to trimming and J lost 4 bases; unmatched junction nucleotides: 5. This CDR3 is built from 13 residues. Germline V gene data show CDR1 as LGHDT and CDR2 as YNNKEL (reference sequence). The CDR3 DNA reads TGTGCCAGCAGTCTCTACAGGGGGTACGAGCAGTACTTC. Translation gives CASSLYRGYEQYF.

V gene TRBV7-6 combines with J gene TRBJ2-2, with a tentative D call TRBD1 (6 bases). Germline V gene sequence: CDR1 SGHVS, CDR2 FNYEAQ. V dropped 4 bases and J dropped 7 bases, with 13 bases sitting between them. The CDR3 is made up of 14 amino acids. This CDR3 is CASSSEGDFGELFF. The CDR3 coding sequence is TGTGCCAGCAGCTCCGAGGGGGATTTCGGGGAGCTGTTTTTT.

In this sample, this clone turned up many times. The CDR3 DNA follows: TGTGCCAGCAGCGAGCCGACAGGGGCTAACTATGGCTACACCTTC. It encodes CASSEPTGANYGYTF. The rearrangement uses TRBV7-9 and TRBJ1-2; 8 bases align to TRBD1. The length of the CDR3 is 15 residues. From germline, CDR1 is SEHNR and CDR2 FQNEAQ (reference sequence). V lost 5 bases and J lost 0; bases outside the gene matches: 5. Filled out from reference TRBV7-9 and TRBJ1-2, the complete variable domain reads DTGVSQNPRHKITKRGQNVTFRCDPISEHNRLYWYRQTLGQGPEFLTYFQNEAQLEKSRLLSDRFSAERPKGSFSTLEIQRTEQGDSAMYLCASSEPTGANYGYTFGSGTRLTVV.

This clone was picked up one time. This chain uses TRBV5-4 with TRBJ1-5; D gene unclear. The CDR3 contains 14 residues. V dropped 1 base and J dropped 0 bases, with 5 bases sitting between them. CDR1 and CDR2 (germline): SGHNT, YYREEE (reference sequence). CDR3: CASSLIGSNQPQHF. CDR3 nucleotides: TGTGCCAGCAGCTTGATCGGTAGCAATCAGCCCCAGCATTTT.

Only one count was recorded for this clone. This sequence joins TRBV2 and TRBJ1-2, with D possibly TRBD1 on 6 matching bases. The CDR3 has 15 residues. V dropped 5 bases and J dropped 5 bases, with 18 bases sitting between them. Germline V CDR1 and CDR2: SNHLY, FYNNEI. CDR3 loop: CASSLGRGRGYGYTF. The CDR3 DNA is TGTGCCAGCAGTCTTGGGCGGGGGCGCGGGTATGGCTACACCTTC. Filled out from reference TRBV2 and TRBJ1-2, the complete variable domain reads EPEVTQTPSHQVTQMGQEVILRCVPISNHLYFYWYRQILGQKVEFLVSFYNNEISEKSEIFDDQFSVERPDGSNFTLKIRSTKLEDSAMYFCASSLGRGRGYGYTFGSGTRLTVV.

The rearrangement uses TRBV7-8 and TRBJ1-5; D unresolved. The V end was cut by 1 base, the J end by 8 bases, with 15 bases between. Germline V gene lookup returns CDR1 SGHVS and CDR2 FQNEAQ. This CDR3 contains 15 residues. In DNA form, the CDR3 reads TGTGCCAGCAGCTTAGGCCTGGCGGGAAGTGAGCCCCAGCATTTT. Amino acids: CASSLGLAGSEPQHF.